This T cell receptor (beta chain) was observed in a study of shared clonotypes between healthy human individuals (dated by TCRdb to 2020 to 2021). Some background on the complete study: A couple of women and a few men aged 18 to 49 years were included in the cohort. For each donor, CD4 naive and CD4 memory were each run on three plates, CD8 naive on two plates, and CD8 memory on one plate. To estimate repertoire size and how much clonotype sharing occurs between individuals, the study deeply sequenced the blood TCR repertoires of 5 or 6 healthy adults. To increase sequencing depth and limit assay-specific biases, TCR repertoire library preparation and sequencing were carried out by different laboratories using diverse techniques. Leukapheresis yielded between about 0.94 and 8.9 billion PBMCs per donor. Overall study outcomes, separate from this receptor: Sampling was limited to blood, and TCR repertoires in tissue likely differ from TCR repertoires in blood. Across a handful of donors, about 5.2% of naive CD4, roughly 3.3% of naive CD8, around 2.5% of memory CD4, and approximately 0.4% of memory CD8 clonotypes were shared. Compared with non-shared clonotypes, the clonotypes found in all four sorted-subset donors had higher generation probabilities. The genetic and exposure-history diversity represented was limited by the small number of donors. Incomplete sequencing was indicated by rarefaction of sorted-subset datasets, despite the large sequencing depth. Naive subsets generally had larger estimated clonotype richness than memory subsets. Based on pairwise subsampling, the degree of clonotype sharing among donors was expected to be affected by sequencing depth.

Donors were healthy HIV-negative adults with no recently reported acute infections or vaccinations. Only Caucasian adults living in Nashville, Tennessee, USA were represented among the donors. Magnetic negative selection was used to enrich CD4+ T cells, after which naive cells were positively selected on CD45RA and the negative fraction became the memory subset. Blood was obtained by leukapheresis, after which PBMCs were separated by Ficoll-Histopaque density gradient centrifugation and cryopreserved in liquid nitrogen vapor phase. Analytical flow cytometry was used to check the purity and quantity of each magnetically sorted T cell population. Genomic DNA was isolated from each sorted fraction and quantified by UV absorbance on a Nanodrop 2000c. The junction shows trimming of 1 base on V and 2 bases on J, plus 11 bases between the germline ends. The cysteine opens and the phenylalanine closes a CDR3 of 15 amino acids. The only DNA kept is the CDR3, 45 bases in frame from the first base. The germline V gene yields SGHVS for CDR1 and FNYEAQ for CDR2.

TCR CDR3 regions were amplified from genomic DNA by multiplex PCR using the deep immunoSEQ assay. Extracted genomic DNA from each cell subset was spread evenly across all wells of several immunoSEQ 96-well plates, with each plate serving as a replicate. For sorted subsets, each replicate PCR was loaded with around 220 ng genomic DNA, equivalent to roughly 30,000 T cell genomes. Purified libraries were measured with a Qubit 3.0 fluorometer, size-checked on a Bioanalyzer 2100, and measured again with the KAPA Library Quantification kit. A separate single-read 150-cycle Illumina NextSeq 550 flow cell was used to sequence each immunoSEQ 96-well plate. The original pipeline was this. The immunoSEQ output contained only junctional sequences without quality scores, so filtering could not match that applied to full-length reads. To assign V/J genes and CDR3, sequences were annotated using PyIR, a Python wrapper for IgBLAST v1.9, with IMGT germline references. Any read was removed if the V/J assignment was weak (E-value above 1e-6), the CDR3 was missing, or the read contained stop codons, out-of-frame junctions, or ambiguous translated residues. V3J clonotypes were defined as sequences sharing an identical inferred V gene, J gene, and CDR3 amino acid sequence. Percentage overlap between repertoires was calculated by dividing the number of shared unique clonotypes by the size of the smaller repertoire. RTK rarefaction, the Chao1 estimator, and Recon v2.1 estimates of unobserved clonotypes were used to assess repertoire richness. Generation probabilities for all TCRbeta clonotypes obtained by the gDNA method from four donors were computed using OLGA. TCRdb retrieved this table from immuneACCESS and kept in-frame rearrangements only. Not all clones are present; in checked studies, unresolved V genes account for under half, and no reason is known for the remainder. The V and J calls and clone size come from that table; D and trimming were worked out from the DNA. The sample has over 700,000 clones on record, roughly 72% of them singletons. More than 1.5% of the sample is held by the ten biggest clonotypes.

This clone was found a few times. The antigen this receptor binds is unknown. No much larger clone is present one base from it, and per-base qualities are unavailable. This chain is built from TRBV7-6 and TRBJ2-5, with TRBD2 tentatively as D gene (6 bases match). Specimen: memory CD4+ T cells sorted from blood. In the paper's terms, the cell subset or site label means: CD45RA-negative fraction. The receptor comes from a woman between 25 and 40 years old in good health. The CDR3 sequence is CASSLGAGSQETQYF. The DNA sequence is as follows: TGTGCCAGCAGCTTAGGTGCCGGGAGTCAAGAGACCCAGTACTTC. Reference TRBV7-6 and TRBJ2-5 genes cover what lies past the CDR3, so the full variable domain is GAGVSQSPRYKVTKRGQDVALRCDPISGHVSLYWYRQALGQGPEFLTYFNYEAQQDKSGLPNDRFSAERPEGSISTLTIQRTEQRDSAMYRCASSLGAGSQETQYFGPGTRLLVL.